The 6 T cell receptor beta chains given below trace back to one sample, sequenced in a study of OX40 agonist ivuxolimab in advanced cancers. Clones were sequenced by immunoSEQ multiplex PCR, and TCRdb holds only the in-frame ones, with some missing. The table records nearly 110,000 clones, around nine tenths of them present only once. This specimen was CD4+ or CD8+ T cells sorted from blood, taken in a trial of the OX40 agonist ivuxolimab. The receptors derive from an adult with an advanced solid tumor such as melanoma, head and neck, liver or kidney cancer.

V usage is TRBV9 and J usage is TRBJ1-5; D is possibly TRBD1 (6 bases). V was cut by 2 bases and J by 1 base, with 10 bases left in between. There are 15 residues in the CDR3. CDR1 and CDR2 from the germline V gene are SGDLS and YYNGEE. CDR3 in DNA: TGTGCCAGCAGCGTTTCGGGACAAAGCAATCAGCCCCAGCATTTT. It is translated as CASSVSGQSNQPQHF. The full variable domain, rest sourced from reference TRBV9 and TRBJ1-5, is DSGVTQTPKHLITATGQRVTLRCSPRSGDLSVYWYQQSLDQGLQFLIQYYNGEERAKGNILERFSAQQFPDLHSELNLSSLELGDSALYFCASSVSGQSNQPQHFGDGTRLSIL.

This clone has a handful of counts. DNA of the CDR3: TGTGCCAGTAGTAAACAGGTAAACACTGAAGCTTTCTTT. Protein sequence: CASSKQVNTEAFF. The chain links TRBV19 to TRBJ1-1; a possible D gene is TRBD1 (5 bases). Germline V gene sequence: CDR1 LNHDA, CDR2 SQIVND (reference sequence). The CDR3 has 13 residues. V lost 4 bases and J lost 2, with 8 bases in between.

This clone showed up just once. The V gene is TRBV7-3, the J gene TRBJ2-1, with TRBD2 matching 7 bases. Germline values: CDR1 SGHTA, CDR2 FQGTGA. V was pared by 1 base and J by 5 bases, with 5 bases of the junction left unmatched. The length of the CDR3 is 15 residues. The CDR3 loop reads CASSLSPSGDNEQFF. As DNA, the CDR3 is TGTGCCAGCAGCTTAAGTCCAAGCGGGGACAATGAGCAGTTCTTC.

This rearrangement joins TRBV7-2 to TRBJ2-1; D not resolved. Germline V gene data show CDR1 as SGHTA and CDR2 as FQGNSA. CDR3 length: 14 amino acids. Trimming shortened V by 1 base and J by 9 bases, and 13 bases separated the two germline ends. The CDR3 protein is CASSLETGWGEQFF. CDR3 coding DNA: TGTGCCAGCAGCTTAGAGACGGGCTGGGGTGAGCAGTTCTTC. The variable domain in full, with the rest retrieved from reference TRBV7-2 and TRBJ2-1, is GAGVSQSPSNKVTEKGKDVELRCDPISGHTALYWYRQSLGQGLEFLIYFQGNSAPDKSGLPSDRFSAERTGGSVSTLTIQRTQQEDSAVYLCASSLETGWGEQFFGPGTRLTVL.

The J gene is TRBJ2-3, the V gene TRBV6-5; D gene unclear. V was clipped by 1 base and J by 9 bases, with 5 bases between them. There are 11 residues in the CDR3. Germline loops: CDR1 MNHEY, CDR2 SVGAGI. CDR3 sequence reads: CASSYYNTQYF. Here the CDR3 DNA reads TGTGCCAGCAGTTACTATAACACGCAGTATTTT.

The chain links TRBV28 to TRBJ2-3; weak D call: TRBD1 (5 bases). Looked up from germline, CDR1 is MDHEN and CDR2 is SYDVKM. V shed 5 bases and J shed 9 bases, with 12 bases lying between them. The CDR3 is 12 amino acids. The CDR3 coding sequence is TGTGCCAGCAGTCGAGACAGACGCACGCAGTATTTT. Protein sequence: CASSRDRRTQYF.